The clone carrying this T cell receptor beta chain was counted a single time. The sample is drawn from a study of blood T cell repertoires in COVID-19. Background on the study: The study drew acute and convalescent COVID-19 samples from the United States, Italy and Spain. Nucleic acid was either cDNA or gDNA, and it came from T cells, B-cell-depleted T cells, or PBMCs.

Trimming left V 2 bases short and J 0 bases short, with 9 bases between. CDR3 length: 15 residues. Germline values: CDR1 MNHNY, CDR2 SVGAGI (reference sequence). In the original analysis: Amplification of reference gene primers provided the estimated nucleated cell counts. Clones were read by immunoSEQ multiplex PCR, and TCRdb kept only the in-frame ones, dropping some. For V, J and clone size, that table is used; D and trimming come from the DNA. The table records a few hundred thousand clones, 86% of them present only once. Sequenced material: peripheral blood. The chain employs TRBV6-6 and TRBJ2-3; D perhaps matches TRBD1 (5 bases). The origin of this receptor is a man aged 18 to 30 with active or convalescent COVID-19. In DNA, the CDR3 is TGTGCCAGCAGTTACCGACAGACTAGCACAGATACGCAGTATTTT. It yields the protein CASSYRQTSTDTQYF.